The rows below give T cell receptor beta chains drawn from one sample of a study of OX40 agonist ivuxolimab in advanced cancers. Assay: immunoSEQ multiplex PCR; the TCRdb copy retains only in-frame clones and omits some. The sample lists 55,000 to 70,000 clones, about 82% occurring once. The sequenced sample was CD4+ or CD8+ T cells sorted from blood, obtained in a trial of the OX40 agonist ivuxolimab. These receptor sequences come from an adult with an advanced solid tumor such as melanoma, head and neck, liver or kidney cancer. Both conserved end residues are part of each CDR3. D genes are given only for firm matches. The size field is filled for only some rows; it gives once, few, many or a size class.

len	d_gene	j_gene	v_gene	abundance	CDR3aa	CDR3nt
13	-	TRBJ2-2	TRBV7-9	-	CASSLDPGGELFF	TGTGCCAGCAGCTTAGACCCTGGCGGGGAGCTGTTTTTT
18	-	TRBJ2-3	TRBV2	-	CASSPWGGGAGLTDTQYF	TGTGCCAGCAGTCCCTGGGGCGGAGGGGCCGGGTTAACAGATACGCAGTATTTT
15	TRBD1	TRBJ1-2	TRBV7-8	-	CASSSPARDRGGYTF	TGTGCCAGCAGCTCCCCTGCCCGGGACAGGGGTGGCTACACCTTC
14	-	TRBJ1-2	TRBV30	-	CAWHPVRGWNGYTF	TGTGCCTGGCACCCTGTGAGAGGGTGGAATGGCTACACCTTC
14	TRBD1	TRBJ1-1	TRBV10-3	-	CAIRFEGTGGEAFF	TGTGCCATCAGATTCGAAGGGACAGGGGGTGAAGCTTTCTTT
14	-	TRBJ1-5	TRBV19	-	CASSNGLVGQPQHF	TGTGCCAGTAGCAACGGCTTAGTCGGCCAGCCCCAGCATTTT
14	TRBD1	TRBJ1-5	TRBV28	-	CASRSGTADQPQHF	TGTGCCAGCCGATCAGGGACAGCGGATCAGCCCCAGCATTTT
16	-	TRBJ1-5	TRBV19	-	CASSKTDSYSNQPQHF	TGTGCCAGTAGTAAGACAGATTCCTATAGCAATCAGCCCCAGCATTTT
15	-	TRBJ1-3	TRBV28	-	CASRGGTNSGNTIYF	TGTGCCAGCAGGGGCGGGACGAACTCTGGAAACACCATATATTTT
16	-	TRBJ2-7	TRBV9	-	CASSAEPGSGIYEQYF	TGTGCCAGCAGCGCTGAACCGGGCTCAGGGATTTACGAGCAGTACTTC
11	-	TRBJ2-2	TRBV6-5	-	CASRSFRELFF	TGTGCCAGCAGGTCTTTCCGGGAGCTGTTTTTT
15	-	TRBJ2-1	TRBV10-3	-	CAISESGVGISEQFF	TGTGCCATCAGTGAGTCTGGGGTAGGGATTAGTGAGCAGTTCTTC
13	-	TRBJ1-5	TRBV27	-	CASSSRPGQPQHF	TGTGCCAGCAGTTCCAGGCCCGGGCAGCCCCAGCATTTT
13	-	TRBJ2-5	TRBV9	-	CASSVGGEETQYF	TGTGCCAGCAGCGTAGGGGGGGAAGAGACCCAGTACTTC
15	-	TRBJ1-3	TRBV19	-	CASSKEITSGNTIYF	TGTGCCAGTAGCAAGGAGATAACCTCTGGAAACACCATATATTTT
13	-	TRBJ1-5	TRBV6-5	-	CATARTVNQPQHF	TGTGCCACCGCTAGGACAGTCAATCAGCCCCAGCATTTT
12	-	TRBJ1-2	TRBV29-1	once	CSVEGGIYGYTF	TGCAGCGTTGAAGGAGGCATCTATGGCTACACCTTC